A single T cell receptor (beta chain) is shown here with its context. Its antigen is unknown. Germline assignment: CDR1 MGHRA and CDR2 YSYEKL. Trimming took 0 bases from V and 9 from J, leaving 11 bases between them. This CDR3 has 13 residues. The data are from a study of cytomegalovirus exposure and HLA in healthy donors. The PCR employed 60 Vbeta primers together with 13 Jbeta primers. Data came from immunoSEQ multiplex PCR; TCRdb stores just in-frame clones and leaves some out. The sample lists 100,000 to 150,000 clones, 75% to 90% occurring once. Findings and caveats of the study: Investigators reported 150 to 200 TCR beta chains as tied to cytomegalovirus.

The source of this sequence is a woman between 40 and 55 years old in good health and CMV-seronegative. The sequenced material came from PBMCs. The chain carries TRBV4-1 and TRBJ2-5; the D gene is possibly TRBD2 (6 bases). DNA for the CDR3: TGCGCCAGCAGCCAAGATCGAGGCGGGGCCCAGTACTTC. This gives the protein CASSQDRGGAQYF.